A selection of T cell receptor beta chains follows, all from one sample in a study of shared clonotypes between healthy human individuals. The repertoire was sequenced with immunoSEQ multiplex PCR; TCRdb's copy has only in-frame clones and lacks some. Of around 980,000 clones in the sample, 75% to 80% were seen once. The material sequenced was memory CD4+ T cells from PBMCs. The origin of the receptors is a man younger than 30 in good health. Some clones in this sample may be carry-over from other donors' samples. Each CDR3 is given with its conserved first and last residue. Fields, in order: V gene, D gene, J gene, clone size, CDR3 protein, CDR3 DNA. A D gene is named only where the DNA matches it firmly. Clone size, where shown, is once, few, many, or a class for clones that have expanded.

>TRBV5-1|.|TRBJ2-7|.
CASSFTTGFSYEQYF
TGCGCCAGCAGCTTTACCACAGGGTTCTCCTACGAGCAGTACTTC
>TRBV18|.|TRBJ1-3|.
CASSPAGASGNTIYF
TGTGCCAGCTCACCGGCAGGAGCATCTGGAAACACCATATATTTT
>TRBV10-3|TRBD2|TRBJ2-1|.
CAISGGSGVSYNEQFF
TGTGCCATCAGTGGGGGTAGCGGGGTCTCCTACAATGAGCAGTTCTTC
>TRBV28|.|TRBJ1-1|.
CASSKLGPNTEAFF
TGTGCCAGCAGTAAACTAGGACCGAACACTGAAGCTTTCTTT
>TRBV29-1|.|TRBJ1-4|.
CSALGPANEKLFF
TGCAGCGCCCTAGGACCGGCTAATGAAAAACTGTTTTTT
>TRBV11-3|TRBD1|TRBJ2-2|.
CASSLRTGAGDGELFF
TGTGCCAGCAGCTTAAGGACAGGGGCGGGCGATGGGGAGCTGTTTTTT
>TRBV12-2|.|TRBJ2-7|few
CASRQEGGGICFCEQYF
TGTGCAAGTCGCCAAGAAGGGGGAGGGATCTGTTTTTGCGAGCAGTACTTC
>TRBV10-3|.|TRBJ2-4|.
CAISDGLAKNIQYF
TGTGCCATCAGTGACGGGTTGGCCAAAAACATTCAGTACTTC
>TRBV30|TRBD1|TRBJ2-3|.
CAWSSTGALTDTQYF
TGTGCCTGGAGTTCTACAGGGGCCCTTACAGATACGCAGTATTTT
>TRBV5-1|TRBD1|TRBJ1-2|.
CASSQDGQVHYTF
TGCGCCAGCAGCCAGGATGGACAGGTTCACTACACCTTC
>TRBV28|TRBD2|TRBJ2-3|.
CASSPLWVAGSADTQYF
TGTGCCAGCAGCCCCCTGTGGGTAGCGGGATCTGCAGATACGCAGTATTTT
>TRBV10-3|.|TRBJ1-1|.
CAIRGRPVDTEAFF
TGTGCCATCAGGGGACGGCCCGTAGACACTGAAGCTTTCTTT
>TRBV11-1|.|TRBJ2-7|.
CASSIGGGSSYEQYF
TGTGCCAGCAGCATAGGGGGTGGAAGTTCCTACGAGCAGTACTTC
>TRBV6-6|.|TRBJ2-5|.
CASSFLSGEETQYF
TGTGCCAGCAGTTTTCTCTCGGGGGAAGAGACCCAGTACTTC
>TRBV28|.|TRBJ2-3|few
CASSWGSASVTDTQYF
TGTGCCAGCAGTTGGGGCTCAGCGTCAGTCACAGATACGCAGTATTTT
>TRBV5-1|TRBD1|TRBJ2-7|.
CASSSGQAISYEQYF
TGCGCCAGCAGCTCCGGACAGGCGATCTCCTACGAGCAGTACTTC
>TRBV19|TRBD1|TRBJ2-7|.
CASRFRDRGVYEQYF
TGTGCCAGTAGATTCCGGGACAGAGGTGTCTACGAGCAGTACTTC
>TRBV18|.|TRBJ1-4|.
CASSREGTGEKLFF
TGTGCCAGCTCACGCGAGGGGACGGGTGAAAAACTGTTTTTT
>TRBV29-1|.|TRBJ1-2|.
CSVDTNYGYTF
TGCAGCGTTGACACTAACTATGGCTACACCTTC
>TRBV18|.|TRBJ1-1|.
CASSGTGRGYTEAFF
TGTGCCAGCTCAGGGACGGGTAGAGGTTACACTGAAGCTTTCTTT
>TRBV28|.|TRBJ1-5|.
CASLGSPTGQPQHF
TGTGCCAGCTTAGGATCTCCCACGGGTCAGCCCCAGCATTTT
>TRBV5-1|TRBD1|TRBJ1-1|.
CASSLDPPTGGSTEAFF
TGCGCCAGCAGCTTGGACCCCCCAACAGGGGGGAGCACTGAAGCTTTCTTT
>TRBV30|.|TRBJ2-7|few
CAWRDPRWPFTYEQYF
TGTGCCTGGAGGGACCCTCGGTGGCCTTTTACCTACGAGCAGTACTTC
>TRBV7-3|.|TRBJ2-1|.
CASSSTWGNYNEQFF
TGTGCCAGCAGCTCTACATGGGGAAACTACAATGAGCAGTTCTTC
>TRBV19|TRBD1|TRBJ1-2|.
CASSIEPVLRQGRGYTF
TGTGCCAGTAGTATTGAGCCGGTGTTAAGACAGGGACGTGGCTACACCTTC
>TRBV7-2|TRBD1|TRBJ1-4|.
CAIPGDRDEKLFF
TGTGCCATCCCCGGGGACAGGGACGAAAAACTGTTTTTT
>TRBV1|.|TRBJ1-2|.
CTSSHWYGYTF
TGCACCAGCAGCCATTGGTATGGCTACACCTTC
>TRBV5-8|.|TRBJ2-3|.
CASSFVGRFTDTQYF
TGTGCCAGCAGCTTCGTGGGCAGATTCACAGATACGCAGTATTTT
>TRBV7-3|TRBD1|TRBJ2-1|.
CASSLIPRRQGTVEEQFF
TGTGCCAGCAGCTTAATCCCCCGACGACAGGGGACAGTCGAGGAGCAGTTCTTC
>TRBV7-8|.|TRBJ1-2|.
CASSLDSANYGYTF
TGTGCCAGCAGCTTAGATTCAGCAAACTATGGCTACACCTTC
>TRBV10-2|.|TRBJ1-5|.
CASSGQIHQPQHF
TGCGCCAGCAGTGGACAGATCCATCAGCCCCAGCATTTT
>TRBV28|TRBD2|TRBJ2-1|.
CASRTSGASYNEQFF
TGTGCCAGCAGGACTAGCGGGGCCTCCTACAATGAGCAGTTCTTC
>TRBV29-1|.|TRBJ1-4|.
CSVGPATNEKLFF
TGCAGCGTAGGACCTGCAACTAATGAAAAGCTGTTTTTT
>TRBV2|.|TRBJ1-3|.
CASSDVGVPGNTIYF
TGTGCCAGCAGTGATGTTGGGGTCCCTGGAAACACCATATATTTT
>TRBV7-2|TRBD1|TRBJ2-7|.
CASSSRDSFYEQYF
TGTGCCAGCAGCTCCCGGGACAGTTTTTACGAGCAGTACTTC
>TRBV15|.|TRBJ1-3|.
CATSRDGRTSGNTIYF
TGTGCCACCAGCAGAGATGGACGGACATCTGGAAACACCATATATTTT
>TRBV28|TRBD1|TRBJ2-7|.
CASISGQSSYEQYF
TGTGCCAGCATTTCGGGACAGAGCTCCTACGAGCAGTACTTC
>TRBV5-6|TRBD1|TRBJ1-2|once
CASSPGKGAGYGYTF
TGTGCCAGCAGCCCCGGGAAGGGGGCCGGCTATGGCTACACCTTC
>TRBV28|.|TRBJ2-7|.
CASSHHQGGYEQYF
TGTGCCAGCAGCCACCACCAGGGGGGTTACGAGCAGTACTTC
>TRBV28|TRBD2|TRBJ2-2|many
CASSRGRAGELFF
TGTGCCAGCAGTCGCGGGAGAGCCGGGGAGCTGTTTTTT
>TRBV2|.|TRBJ1-1|.
CASSEFRDNTEAFF
TGTGCCAGCAGTGAATTCAGAGACAACACTGAAGCTTTCTTT
>TRBV11-3|TRBD2|TRBJ2-5|.
CASSSSGQETQYF
TGTGCCAGCAGCTCTAGCGGGCAAGAGACCCAGTACTTC
>TRBV30|.|TRBJ2-3|.
CAWSVAGGASTDTQYF
TGTGCCTGGAGTGTCGCGGGCGGGGCTAGCACAGATACGCAGTATTTT
>TRBV5-6|.|TRBJ1-2|.
CASSPGQANYGYTF
TGTGCCAGCAGCCCGGGACAAGCCAACTATGGCTACACCTTC